The clone carrying this T cell receptor beta chain was recorded at least ten times. Its target is not known. This record belongs to a study of Graves' ophthalmopathy and Graves' hyperthyroidism. Study-level points and caveats: A model built from 13 signatures distinguished ophthalmopathy from stable hyperthyroidism with roughly 85% sensitivity and around 81% specificity.

Using RNA transcripts, the TCR beta CDR3 regions were amplified. Investigators did first-round RT-PCR with HTBI primers, then second-round multiplex PCR. TCRdb fed the multiplex PCR reads into MiXCR, producing one record per CDR3 protein. This table holds a few hundred thousand distinct CDR3 sequences, about a fifth found once. V shed 5 bases and J shed 2 bases, with 15 bases lying between them. Germline CDR1 is SGHTA and CDR2 is FQGNSA. The CDR3 is 15 residues long. The sequence was obtained from a woman between 50 and 59 years old with Graves' ophthalmopathy. The chain uses TRBV7-2 and TRBJ2-5; TRBD1 might be the D (6 bases). Sequenced sample: peripheral blood. The CDR3 spells CASSQQGTRQETQYF. CDR3 coding DNA: TGTGCCAGCAGCCAGCAGGGGACGAGGCAAGAGACCCAGTACTTC.